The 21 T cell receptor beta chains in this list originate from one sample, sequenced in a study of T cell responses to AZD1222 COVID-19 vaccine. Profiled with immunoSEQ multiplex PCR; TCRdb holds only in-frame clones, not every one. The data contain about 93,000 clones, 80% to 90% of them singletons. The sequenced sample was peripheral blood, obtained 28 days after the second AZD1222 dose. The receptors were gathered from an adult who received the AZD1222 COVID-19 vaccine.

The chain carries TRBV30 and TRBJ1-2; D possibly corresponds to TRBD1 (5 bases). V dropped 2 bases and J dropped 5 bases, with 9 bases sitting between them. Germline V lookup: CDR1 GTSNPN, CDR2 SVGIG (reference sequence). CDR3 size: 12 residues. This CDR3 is CAWSRGDYGYTF. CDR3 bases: TGTGCCTGGAGTAGGGGAGATTATGGCTACACCTTC.

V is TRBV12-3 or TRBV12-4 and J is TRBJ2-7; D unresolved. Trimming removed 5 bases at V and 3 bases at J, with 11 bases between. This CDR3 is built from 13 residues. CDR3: CASSPLRVYEQYF. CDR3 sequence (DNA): TGTGCCAGCAGTCCCTTAAGAGTCTACGAGCAGTACTTC.

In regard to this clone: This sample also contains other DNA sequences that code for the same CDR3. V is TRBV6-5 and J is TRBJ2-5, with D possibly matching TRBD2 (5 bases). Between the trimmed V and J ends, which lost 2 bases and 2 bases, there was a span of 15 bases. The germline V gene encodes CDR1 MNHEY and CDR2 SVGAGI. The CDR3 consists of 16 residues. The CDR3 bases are TGTGCCAGCAGTTACAGCGGACCGCGGGCACAAGAGACCCAGTACTTC. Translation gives CASSYSGPRAQETQYF.

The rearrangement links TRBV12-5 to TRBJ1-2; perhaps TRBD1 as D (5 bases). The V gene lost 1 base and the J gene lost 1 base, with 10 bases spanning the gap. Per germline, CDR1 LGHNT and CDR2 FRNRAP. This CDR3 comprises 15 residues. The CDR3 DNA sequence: TGTGCTAGTGGTTTGGACAGGAGCCGTAACTATGGCTACACCTTC. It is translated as CASGLDRSRNYGYTF.

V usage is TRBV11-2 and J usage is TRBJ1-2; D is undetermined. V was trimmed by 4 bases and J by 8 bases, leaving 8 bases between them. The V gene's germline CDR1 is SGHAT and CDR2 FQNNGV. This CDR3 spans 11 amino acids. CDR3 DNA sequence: TGTGCCAGCAGCTCGCCGGCGGGCTACACCTTC. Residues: CASSSPAGYTF.

The chain's CDR3 is CASSLGPASSYEQYF. DNA for the CDR3: TGTGCCAGCAGCTTAGGCCCAGCGAGCTCCTACGAGCAGTACTTC. V and J are TRBV7-8 and TRBJ2-7; D remains ambiguous. The CDR3 has 15 residues. In germline, CDR1 is SGHVS, CDR2 FQNEAQ. Trimming stripped 1 base from V and 0 bases from J, with 10 bases between.

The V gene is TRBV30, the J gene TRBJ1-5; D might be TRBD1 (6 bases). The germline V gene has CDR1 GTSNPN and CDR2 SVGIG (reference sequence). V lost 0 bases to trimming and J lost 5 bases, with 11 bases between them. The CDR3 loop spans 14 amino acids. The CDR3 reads CAWSVGGSDQPQHF. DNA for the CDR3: TGTGCCTGGAGTGTGGGGGGCAGTGATCAGCCCCAGCATTTT.

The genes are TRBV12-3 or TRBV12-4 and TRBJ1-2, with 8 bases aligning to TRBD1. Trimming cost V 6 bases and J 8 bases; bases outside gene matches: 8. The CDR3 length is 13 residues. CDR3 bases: TGTGCCAGCAGCCCTTCAGGGGGCAACGGCTACACCTTC. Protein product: CASSPSGGNGYTF.

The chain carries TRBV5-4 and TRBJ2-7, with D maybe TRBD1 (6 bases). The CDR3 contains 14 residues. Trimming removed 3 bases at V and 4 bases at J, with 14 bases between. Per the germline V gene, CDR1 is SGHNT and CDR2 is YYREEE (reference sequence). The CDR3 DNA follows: TGTGCCAGCAGCTCAGCAACAGGGACGTACGAGCAGTACTTC. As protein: CASSSATGTYEQYF.

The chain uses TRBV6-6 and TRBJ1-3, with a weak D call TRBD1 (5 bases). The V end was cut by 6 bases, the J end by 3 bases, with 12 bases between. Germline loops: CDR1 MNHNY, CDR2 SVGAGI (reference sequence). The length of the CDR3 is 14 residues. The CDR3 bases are TGTGCCAGCAGCTCAGGGTTCCGTGGAAACACCATATATTTT. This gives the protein CASSSGFRGNTIYF.

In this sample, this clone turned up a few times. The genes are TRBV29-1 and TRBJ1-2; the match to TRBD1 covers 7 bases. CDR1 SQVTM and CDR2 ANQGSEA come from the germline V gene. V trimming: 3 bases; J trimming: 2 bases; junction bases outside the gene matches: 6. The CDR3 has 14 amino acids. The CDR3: CSVDGTATNYGYTF. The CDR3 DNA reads TGCAGCGTTGATGGGACAGCAACGAACTATGGCTACACCTTC.

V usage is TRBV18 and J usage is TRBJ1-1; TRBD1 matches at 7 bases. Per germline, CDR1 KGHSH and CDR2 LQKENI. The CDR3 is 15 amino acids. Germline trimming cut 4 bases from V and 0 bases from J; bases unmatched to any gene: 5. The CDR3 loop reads CASSRTGTVNTEAFF. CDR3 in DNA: TGTGCCAGCTCACGTACCGGGACAGTGAACACTGAAGCTTTCTTT.

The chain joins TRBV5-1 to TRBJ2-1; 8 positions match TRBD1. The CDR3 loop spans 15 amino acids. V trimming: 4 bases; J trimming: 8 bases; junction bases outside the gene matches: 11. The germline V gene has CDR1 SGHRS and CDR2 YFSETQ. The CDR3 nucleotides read TGCGCCAGCAGCACTCCGGGACAGGCCGTAGATGAGCAGTTCTTC. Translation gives CASSTPGQAVDEQFF.

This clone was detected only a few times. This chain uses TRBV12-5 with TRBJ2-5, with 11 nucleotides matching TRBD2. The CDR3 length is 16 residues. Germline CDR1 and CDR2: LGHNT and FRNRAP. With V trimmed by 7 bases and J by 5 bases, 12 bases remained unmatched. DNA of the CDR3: TGTGCTAGTGTTCGCCAACTAGCGGGGGCTGGGGAGACCCAGTACTTC. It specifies CASVRQLAGAGETQYF.

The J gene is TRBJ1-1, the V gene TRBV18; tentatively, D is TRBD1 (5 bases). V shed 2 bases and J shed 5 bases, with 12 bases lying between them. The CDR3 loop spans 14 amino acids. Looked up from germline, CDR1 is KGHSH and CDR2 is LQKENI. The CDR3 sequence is CASSPIQGRTEAFF. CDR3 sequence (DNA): TGTGCCAGCTCACCAATTCAGGGCCGGACTGAAGCTTTCTTT.

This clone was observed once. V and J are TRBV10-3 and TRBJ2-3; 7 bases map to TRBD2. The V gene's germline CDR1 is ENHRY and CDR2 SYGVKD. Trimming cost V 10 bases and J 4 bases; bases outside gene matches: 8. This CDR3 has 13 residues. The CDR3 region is CATSAGESDTQYF. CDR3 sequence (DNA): TGTGCCACGTCCGCGGGGGAGTCAGATACGCAGTATTTT.

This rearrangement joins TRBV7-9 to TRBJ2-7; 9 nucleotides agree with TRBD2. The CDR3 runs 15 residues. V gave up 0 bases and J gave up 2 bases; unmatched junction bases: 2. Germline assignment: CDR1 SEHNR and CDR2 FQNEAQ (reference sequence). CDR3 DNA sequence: TGTGCCAGCAGCTTAGCTAGCGGGAGCACCTACGAGCAGTACTTC. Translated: CASSLASGSTYEQYF.

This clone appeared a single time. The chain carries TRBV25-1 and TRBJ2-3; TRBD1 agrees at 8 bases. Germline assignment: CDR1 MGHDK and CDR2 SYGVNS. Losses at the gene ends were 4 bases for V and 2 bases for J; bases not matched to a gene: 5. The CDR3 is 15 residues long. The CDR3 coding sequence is TGTGCCAGCAGTGTCCGGGACAGGTACACAGATACGCAGTATTTT. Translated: CASSVRDRYTDTQYF.

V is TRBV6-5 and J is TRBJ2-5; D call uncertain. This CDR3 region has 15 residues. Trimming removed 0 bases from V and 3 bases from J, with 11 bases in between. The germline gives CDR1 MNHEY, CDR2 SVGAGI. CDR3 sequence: CASSYSTGPKETQYF. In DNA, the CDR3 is TGTGCCAGCAGTTACTCGACTGGACCAAAAGAGACCCAGTACTTC.

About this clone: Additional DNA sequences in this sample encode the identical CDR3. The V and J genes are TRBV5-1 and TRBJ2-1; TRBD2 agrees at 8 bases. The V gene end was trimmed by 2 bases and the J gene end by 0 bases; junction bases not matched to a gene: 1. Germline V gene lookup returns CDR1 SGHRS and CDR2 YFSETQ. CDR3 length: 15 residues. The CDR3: CASSLAGDSYNEQFF. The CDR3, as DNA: TGCGCCAGCAGCTTAGCGGGAGACTCCTACAATGAGCAGTTCTTC.

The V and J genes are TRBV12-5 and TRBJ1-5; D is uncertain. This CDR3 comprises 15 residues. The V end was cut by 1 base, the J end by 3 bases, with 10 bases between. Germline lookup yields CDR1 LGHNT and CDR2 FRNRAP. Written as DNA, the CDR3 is TGTGCTAGTGGTTTGGGCCAGGCGAACAATCAGCCCCAGCATTTT. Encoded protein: CASGLGQANNQPQHF.